This T cell receptor (beta chain) is drawn from a study of T cell responses to AZD1222 COVID-19 vaccine. Comments on this clone: The antigen remains unidentified.

TCRdb's copy holds only in-frame clones and misses some; the assay was immunoSEQ multiplex PCR. The table records around 150,000 clones, 90% to 95% of them present only once. Broader study findings: Among spike-specific TCRs, nearly half reportedly target unmutated variant regions.

The CDR3 loop spans 16 amino acids. Trimming took 3 bases from V and 0 from J, leaving 11 bases between them. CDR1 is MRHNA and CDR2 is SNTAGT in the germline V gene. The chain employs TRBV6-4 and TRBJ2-2, with a weak D call TRBD2 (5 bases). This specimen consisted of peripheral blood, obtained on day 0 of AZD1222 vaccination. This TCR came from an adult in good health. The CDR3 loop reads CASSERASTNTGELFF. Here the CDR3 DNA reads TGTGCCAGCAGTGAACGGGCTAGCACGAACACCGGGGAGCTGTTTTTT.